What follows are 7 T cell receptor beta chains derived from one specimen sequenced in a study of human T cells and chemical hapten exposure (dated by TCRdb to the early 2020s). Library method: RACE. TCRdb lists the instrument as NextSeq 500. Through fastp at Q25 and MiXCR, TCRdb rebuilt clones from the public reads, retaining in-frame beta chains. Each entry merges the rows of one CDR3 protein and shows their most common DNA and genes. The sample table contains 45,000 to 60,000 distinct CDR3 sequences; only one count was recorded for around an eighth of them. The ten most abundant clones make up 2% to 2.5% of the sample. Explained via the paper, the time point label denotes: patch test 3, about 24 weeks after DPC sensitization. The treatment or condition tag for this specimen amounts to: therapeutic diphenylcyclopropenone sensitization with weekly scalp DPC. Sequenced here: whole blood, sampled in connection with sensitization to the hapten diphenylcyclopropenone (DPC). The origin of the receptors is a man younger than 45 with alopecia areata. Some clones in this sample may be carry-over from other donors' samples.

This clonotype was seen more than once but under ten times. One end of the junction varies from germline; a read error may be responsible. J is TRBJ2-7 and V is TRBV20-1, with D perhaps TRBD1 or TRBD2 (5 bases each). The germline gives CDR1 DFQATT, CDR2 SNEGSKA (reference sequence). The CDR3 runs 15 residues. The CDR3 DNA reads TGCAGTGCGAGAGGTGATCAGGGACCTTCCTACGAGCAGTACTTC. Protein sequence: CSARGDQGPSYEQYF.

This clonotype has only a few counts. The rearrangement links TRBV4-1 to TRBJ1-2, with 8 bases fitting TRBD1. The CDR3 spans 18 residues. CDR1 is MGHRA, CDR2 YSYEKL, per germline. V dropped 4 bases and J dropped 2; count of bases not matched to a gene: 15. CDR3 region: CASSLEGTGGVSNYGYTF. The CDR3, as DNA: TGCGCCAGCAGCCTCGAGGGTACAGGGGGAGTATCCAACTATGGCTACACCTTC.

This clonotype came up many times. The V call is TRBV11-2, the J call TRBJ1-4; a possible D gene is TRBD1 (6 bases). The CDR3 has 15 residues. Deletions cut 5 bases from V and 7 bases from J, with 17 bases between. Germline CDR1 reads SGHAT; CDR2 reads FQNNGV. The CDR3 sequence: CASSPVGGRVEKLFF. The CDR3 nucleotides read TGTGCCAGCAGCCCCGTGGGGGGGCGGGTTGAAAAACTGTTTTTT.

This chain connects TRBV4-1 to TRBJ2-7; D is tentatively TRBD1 or TRBD2 (6 bases each). Per the germline V gene, CDR1 is MGHRA and CDR2 is YSYEKL. V lost 0 bases and J 4 bases, leaving 7 bases between the germline ends. This CDR3 comprises 13 residues. The CDR3 DNA is TGCGCCAGCAGCCAAGAAGGGGGGTACGAGCAGTACTTC. Amino acids: CASSQEGGYEQYF.

This clonotype has ten or more counts. The chain is built from TRBV28 and TRBJ1-5; D remains unclear. Trimming pared 5 bases from V and 5 bases from J, leaving 7 bases between. CDR3 length equals 12 residues. Germline CDR1 reads MDHEN; CDR2 reads SYDVKM. Written as DNA, the CDR3 is TGTGCCAGCAGTACTATTTATCAGCCCCAGCATTTT. Its translation: CASSTIYQPQHF.

This clonotype was seen only a few times. The chain uses TRBV5-1 and TRBJ1-2; the D gene is possibly TRBD1 (6 bases). Germline CDR1 is SGHRS and CDR2 is YFSETQ. V lost 8 bases and J 2 bases, leaving 16 bases between the germline ends. The CDR3 extends over 14 amino acids. The CDR3 loop reads CASKQGQENYGYTF. The CDR3 DNA follows: TGCGCCAGTAAACAGGGCCAGGAGAACTATGGCTACACCTTC.

This clonotype was seen ten or more times. The chain couples TRBV4-3 to TRBJ2-7, with 12 bases lining up with TRBD2. The CDR3 totals 15 residues. V lost 5 bases, J lost 2 bases, and 4 bases stayed unmatched. Per germline, CDR1 LGHNA and CDR2 YSLEER. CDR3 DNA sequence: TGCGCCAGCAGCTGGGCTAGCGGGGGGGCCTACGAGCAGTACTTC. Protein: CASSWASGGAYEQYF.